Shown below are 12 T cell receptor beta chains from a single sample sequenced in a study of T cell responses to AZD1222 COVID-19 vaccine. Measured with immunoSEQ multiplex PCR; TCRdb has only the in-frame clones, and not every one. Of around 100,000 clones in the sample, approximately 87% are singletons; the top ten hold less than 20%. The material was peripheral blood, obtained on day 0 of AZD1222 vaccination. The receptor source for this set is an adult in good health.

The gene calls are TRBV5-1 and TRBJ2-7; D call uncertain. The CDR3 covers 14 residues. The ends were cut back, 0 bases at V and 5 bases at J, with 12 bases in the middle. CDR1 is SGHRS, CDR2 YFSETQ, per germline. The CDR3 bases are TGCGCCAGCAGCTTGGGGTTAAGTCTCGACGAGCAGTACTTC. Translating gives CASSLGLSLDEQYF. Drawing the rest from reference TRBV5-1 and TRBJ2-7, the complete variable domain is KAGVTQTPRYLIKTRGQQVTLSCSPISGHRSVSWYQQTPGQGLQFLFEYFSETQRNKGNFPGRFSGRQFSNSRSEMNVSTLELGDSALYLCASSLGLSLDEQYFGPGTRLTVT.

V usage is TRBV29-1 and J usage is TRBJ2-3; D is perhaps TRBD2 (6 bases). In germline, CDR1 is SQVTM, CDR2 ANQGSEA. The ends were cut back, 3 bases at V and 2 bases at J, with 15 bases in the middle. The CDR3 totals 15 residues. CDR3 bases: TGCAGCGTTGAGGGCGGGGAAACGTACACAGATACGCAGTATTTT. This translates into CSVEGGETYTDTQYF.

The chain uses TRBV7-8 and TRBJ2-4; possibly TRBD2 for D (6 bases). CDR3 length equals 16 residues. Germline V CDR1 and CDR2: SGHVS, FQNEAQ. V dropped 5 bases and J dropped 7 bases, with 21 bases sitting between them. Written as DNA, the CDR3 is TGTGCCAGCAGCGACAGCACGGGGAGGCTTGGGAACATTCAGTACTTC. Its protein product is CASSDSTGRLGNIQYF.

The chain links TRBV12-3 or TRBV12-4 to TRBJ2-1; a weak D match, TRBD2 (6 bases). There are 13 residues in the CDR3. Trimming cost V 6 bases and J 6 bases, with 12 bases left between them. The CDR3 DNA sequence: TGTGCCAGCAGCCTGGGACTTTTCAATGAGCAGTTCTTC. Amino acid sequence: CASSLGLFNEQFF.

This clone showed up just once. The chain joins TRBV11-3 to TRBJ1-6; tentatively, D is TRBD1 (5 bases). Trimming left V 8 bases short and J 6 bases short, with 11 bases between. The CDR3 covers 13 residues. The germline V gene has CDR1 SGHNT and CDR2 YENEEA. Here the CDR3 reads CASAGVVNSPLHF. In nucleotides, the CDR3 is TGTGCCAGCGCGGGGGTAGTTAATTCACCCCTCCACTTT.

This chain links TRBV19 with TRBJ1-5; TRBD1 matches at 7 bases. The CDR3 is 13 residues long. V lost 5 bases and J lost 7; bases outside the gene matches: 5. Germline CDR1 is LNHDA and CDR2 is SQIVND (reference sequence). The CDR3 DNA reads TGTGCCAGTAGTGACAGGGTACTACAGCCCCAGCATTTT. It codes for CASSDRVLQPQHF. The full variable domain, rest sourced from reference TRBV19 and TRBJ1-5, is DGGITQSPKYLFRKEGQNVTLSCEQNLNHDAMYWYRQDPGQGLRLIYYSQIVNDFQKGDIAEGYSVSREKKESFPLTVTSAQKNPTAFYLCASSDRVLQPQHFGDGTRLSIL.

The rearrangement joins TRBV5-1 to TRBJ1-2; a weak D match, TRBD1 (6 bases). Germline-derived CDR1 and CDR2 are SGHRS and YFSETQ. There are 14 residues in the CDR3. Trimming took 4 bases from V and 6 from J, leaving 16 bases between them. The CDR3 bases are TGCGCCAGCAGCCCAAGCGGGACACCGGATGGCTACACCTTC. Encoded protein: CASSPSGTPDGYTF.

This chain links TRBV7-2 with TRBJ2-2, with 13 bases identical to TRBD2. The germline V gene encodes CDR1 SGHTA and CDR2 FQGNSA. V lost 5 bases, J lost 6 bases, and 12 bases stayed unmatched. The CDR3 loop spans 18 amino acids. CDR3 nucleotide sequence: TGTGCCAGCAGCCAACTAGCGGGAGGGCTGGGAAAGTCCGGGGAGCTGTTTTTT. Translation gives CASSQLAGGLGKSGELFF.

This chain uses TRBV7-7 with TRBJ1-3; TRBD1 matches 7 bases. The CDR3 totals 15 residues. The germline V gene encodes CDR1 SSHAT and CDR2 FNYEAQ (reference sequence). Trimming cost V 5 bases and J 4 bases; bases outside gene matches: 8. The CDR3 bases are TGTGCCAGCAGCCCCAGCGCAGGGGGAGGAAACACCATATATTTT. Encoded protein: CASSPSAGGGNTIYF.

This chain connects TRBV2 to TRBJ1-4; D uncertain. Trimming shortened V by 6 bases and J by 13 bases, and 12 bases separated the two germline ends. The CDR3 has 11 amino acids. Looked up from germline, CDR1 is SNHLY and CDR2 is FYNNEI. CDR3 DNA: TGTGCCAGCAGAGAGGACCGGGTACTGTTTTTT. Translated: CASREDRVLFF.

J is TRBJ1-2 and V is TRBV24-1, with D hard to call. V lost 1 base to trimming and J lost 3 bases, with 8 bases between them. This CDR3 comprises 14 residues. Germline V gene sequence: CDR1 KGHDR, CDR2 SFDVKD. The CDR3 DNA is TGTGCCACCAGTGATTTTCCGGTTCACTATGGCTACACCTTC. Translating gives CATSDFPVHYGYTF.

This CDR3 is CASSVQGSNTGELFF. CDR3 nucleotide sequence: TGCGCCAGCAGCGTACAGGGAAGCAACACCGGGGAGCTGTTTTTT. The V call is TRBV5-1, the J call TRBJ2-2, with D perhaps matching TRBD1 (6 bases). V lost 4 bases, J lost 2 bases, and 12 bases lay in between. CDR3 size: 15 residues. CDR1 is SGHRS and CDR2 is YFSETQ in the germline V gene.